Following are 10 T cell receptor beta chains from one sample sequenced in a study of cytomegalovirus exposure and HLA in healthy donors. Sequenced by immunoSEQ multiplex PCR; TCRdb stores in-frame clones only, minus some. The sample has fewer than 250,000 clones, around nine tenths seen once. What was sequenced was PBMCs. Source of these receptors: a man younger than 35 in good health and CMV-seronegative.

DNA of the CDR3: TGTGCCAGCAGCCGGGATCCGAACACTGAAGCTTTCTTT. Translated, it gives CASSRDPNTEAFF. J is TRBJ1-1 and V is TRBV7-9; D unclear. Germline-derived CDR1 and CDR2 are SEHNR and FQNEAQ (reference sequence). Trimming removed 5 bases from V and 1 base from J, with 8 bases in between. The CDR3 is made up of 13 amino acids.

This chain's CDR3 is CASSPLGSSSYEQYF. In DNA, the CDR3 is TGTGCCAGCAGCCCTCTGGGCTCCAGCTCCTACGAGCAGTACTTC. The V gene is TRBV7-8, the J gene TRBJ2-7; no firm D call. The CDR3 runs to 15 residues. CDR1 is SGHVS and CDR2 is FQNEAQ in the germline V gene. Trimming pared 5 bases from V and 0 bases from J, leaving 14 bases between.

The genes are TRBV4-3 and TRBJ2-7, with 8 bases fitting TRBD1. The CDR3 is 14 residues long. The V segment lost 1 base and the J segment 6 bases; nucleotides outside the gene matches: 5. Germline V gene data show CDR1 as LGHNA and CDR2 as YSLEER. CDR3 in amino acids: CASSQGTGGREQYF. The CDR3, as DNA: TGCGCCAGCAGCCAAGGCACAGGGGGTCGCGAGCAGTACTTC.

This chain joins TRBV30 and TRBJ1-2; a weak D match, TRBD1 (6 bases). Germline V gene sequence: CDR1 GTSNPN, CDR2 SVGIG (reference sequence). Trimming took 0 bases from V and 7 from J, leaving 12 bases between them. The CDR3 loop spans 13 amino acids. The CDR3 loop reads CAWSVGGASGYTF. CDR3 nucleotides: TGTGCCTGGAGTGTGGGGGGGGCTAGTGGCTACACCTTC.

As to this clone: Other DNA sequences in this specimen translate into the identical CDR3. V gene TRBV10-1 combines with J gene TRBJ1-2, with 7 positions matching TRBD1. Unmatched junction bases numbered 3, after V lost 4 bases and J lost 4 bases. Germline CDR1 and CDR2: WNHNN and SYGVQD (reference sequence). This CDR3 comprises 13 residues. This chain's CDR3 is CASSAGQSYGYTF. In DNA, the CDR3 is TGCGCCAGCAGTGCGGGACAGAGCTATGGCTACACCTTC.

The gene calls are TRBV7-3 and TRBJ2-1, with D maybe TRBD1 (5 bases). V lost 5 bases to trimming and J lost 0 bases, with 14 bases between them. The CDR3 is 16 amino acids. CDR1 is SGHTA and CDR2 is FQGTGA in the germline V gene. In DNA form, the CDR3 reads TGTGCCAGCAGCCGCTTTGGGGCTAACTCCTACAATGAGCAGTTCTTC. Translation gives CASSRFGANSYNEQFF.

The chain links TRBV7-9 to TRBJ1-1, with a tentative D call TRBD1 (6 bases). The CDR3 sequence is 12 residues long. With 5 bases removed from V and 11 bases from J, the gap between germline ends came to 15 bases. Germline V gene data show CDR1 as SEHNR and CDR2 as FQNEAQ (reference sequence). DNA for the CDR3: TGTGCCAGCAGCGCCCCCCGGACAGTTGCTTTCTTT. Its protein is CASSAPRTVAFF.

V usage is TRBV6-5 and J usage is TRBJ1-2, with a possible D match to TRBD1 (6 bases). Germline V lookup: CDR1 MNHEY, CDR2 SVGAGI. The V gene lost 0 bases and the J gene lost 7 bases, with 15 bases spanning the gap. The CDR3 totals 15 residues. CDR3 in amino acids: CASSYSGDITRGYTF. As DNA, the CDR3 is TGTGCCAGCAGTTACTCGGGGGACATAACGCGTGGCTACACCTTC.

V usage is TRBV4-1 and J usage is TRBJ2-5; a weak D match, TRBD1 (6 bases). CDR3 length equals 13 residues. Trimming left V 5 bases short and J 2 bases short, with 9 bases between. CDR1 is MGHRA and CDR2 is YSYEKL in the germline V gene. The CDR3 nucleotides read TGCGCCAGCAGCAAGGGACATCAAGAGACCCAGTACTTC. This translates into CASSKGHQETQYF.

This clone was seen repeatedly, ten times or more. The same CDR3 is also encoded by other DNA sequences in this sample. This chain connects TRBV28 to TRBJ2-7; weak D call: TRBD2 (6 bases). This CDR3 spans 13 amino acids. From germline, CDR1 is MDHEN and CDR2 SYDVKM. Deletions cut 4 bases from V and 0 bases from J, with 7 bases between. The CDR3 loop reads CASSSGSSYEQYF. CDR3 DNA: TGTGCCAGCAGTTCCGGGAGCTCCTACGAGCAGTACTTC.